This TCR beta chain originates from a study of beta chain features in type 1 diabetes. The study's findings and limits: Patients with Type 1 diabetes showed moderately but significantly shorter TCRB CDR3s in all four CD4+ subsets. Unsettled here was the matter of whether HLA type influences TCRB rearrangement. Patients' naive, central memory and regulatory TCRB repertoires appeared more alike than those of healthy donors.

The length of the CDR3 is 16 residues. CDR1 and CDR2 from the germline V gene are MNHNS and SASEGT. Trimming left V 4 bases short and J 0 bases short, with 13 bases between. Every isolated RNA sample was fully reverse transcribed, so sequencing captured expressed TCRB transcripts. Clones were read by immunoSEQ multiplex PCR, and TCRdb kept only the in-frame ones, dropping some. This sample has approximately 250,000 clones, with about 9.3% found just once. This clone has a handful of counts. Its matching antigen is unknown. This sequence was found in a woman younger than 35 in good health. Sequenced input: naive CD4+ T cells from blood. The V call is TRBV6-1, the J call TRBJ1-5; D remains ambiguous. CDR3 DNA: TGTGCCAGCAGTGTAGTAACAGTCTCTAGCAATCAGCCCCAGCATTTT. As protein: CASSVVTVSSNQPQHF.